Listed here is a single TCR beta chain. The CDR3 is 16 amino acids. CDR1 is LNHNV, CDR2 YYDKDF, per germline (reference sequence). Trimming left V 0 bases short and J 4 bases short, with 12 bases between. The data derive from a study of regulatory T cells in long-lasting Graves disease. For TCR beta, libraries came from iRepertoire HTBI primers and Arm-PCR of CDR3 regions. TCRdb independently ran MiXCR on the multiplex PCR reads; one entry per CDR3 protein. The sample holds more than 300,000 distinct CDR3 sequences, roughly 17% seen once. Indicated time point: newly diagnosed GD, antithyroid drugs for less than 3 months. PBMCs provided the RNA from which the TCR library was made. EDTA tubes received around 9 milliliters of collected peripheral blood. These data are also associated with another study on T cells in Graves' hyperthyroidism and ophthalmopathy. That work contributes: For the diagnoses, clinical symptoms, serum thyroxine and TRAb, thyroid ultrasound and orbital computed tomography were used.

The receptor's source is a woman under 30 with Graves disease. The sequencing here drew on peripheral blood mononuclear cells (PBMCs), taken at new diagnosis, from a patient treated with antithyroid drugs. The chain combines TRBV15 with TRBJ2-2; either TRBD1 or TRBD2 may supply D (5 bases each). The CDR3 DNA is TGTGCCACCAGCAGAGAGTGGGGCGCGGGCACCGGGGAGCTGTTTTTT. Translating it yields CATSREWGAGTGELFF.